The present entry profiles one T cell receptor (beta chain) with its context. The source of the sample is a study of shared clonotypes between healthy human individuals. Sequencing was performed with immunoSEQ multiplex PCR; in TCRdb, only in-frame clones are kept and a portion is missing. This sample has approximately 2.4 million clones, with around 95% found just once. This receptor was taken from a man aged 18 to 30 in good health. Sequencing used naive CD4+ T cells sorted from blood. The sample's subset: CD45RA+ positively selected.

CDR3: CASSLAGGSTGELFF. CDR3 nucleotides: TGTGCCAGCAGCTTGGCGGGAGGTTCCACCGGGGAGCTGTTTTTT. This sequence joins TRBV7-2 and TRBJ2-2; 8 nucleotides match TRBD2. CDR3 size: 15 residues. Germline V gives CDR1 SGHTA, CDR2 FQGNSA. Trimming took 3 bases from V and 4 from J; bases not matched to a gene: 4.